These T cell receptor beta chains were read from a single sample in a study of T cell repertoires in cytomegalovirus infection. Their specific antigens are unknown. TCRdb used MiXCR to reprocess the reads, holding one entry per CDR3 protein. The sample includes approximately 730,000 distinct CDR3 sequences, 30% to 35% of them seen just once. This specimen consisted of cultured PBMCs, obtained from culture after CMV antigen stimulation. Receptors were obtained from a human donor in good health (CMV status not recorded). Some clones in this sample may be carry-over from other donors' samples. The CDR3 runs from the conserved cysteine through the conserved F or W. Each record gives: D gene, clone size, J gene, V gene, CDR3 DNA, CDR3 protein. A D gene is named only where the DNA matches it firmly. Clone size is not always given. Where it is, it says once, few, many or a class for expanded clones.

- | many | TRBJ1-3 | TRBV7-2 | TGTGCCAGCAGCTTAAGGGAGAACACCATATATTTT | CASSLRENTIYF
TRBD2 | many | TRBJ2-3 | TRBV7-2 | TGTGCCAGCAGCTTACCTCTCGGACTAGCGGGAGATCTGGGCACAGATACGCAGTATTTT | CASSLPLGLAGDLGTDTQYF
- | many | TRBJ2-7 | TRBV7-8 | TGTGCCAGCAGCTGGGGTTGGGGCCACTACGAGCAGTACTTC | CASSWGWGHYEQYF
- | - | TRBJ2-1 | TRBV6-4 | TGTGCCAGCAGTGACTACGGGGACAAGGGCGATGAGCAGTTCTTC | CASSDYGDKGDEQFF
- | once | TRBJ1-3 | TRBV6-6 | TGTGCCAGCAGTTACCGCAGGGATAGCTCTGGAAACACCATATATTTT | CASSYRRDSSGNTIYF
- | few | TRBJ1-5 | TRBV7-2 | TGTGCCAGCAGCTTAAGGGGACTGCCAAATCAGCCCCAGCATTTT | CASSLRGLPNQPQHF
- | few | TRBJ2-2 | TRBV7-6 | TGTGCCAGCAGCTTGCAGAGAACCGGGGAGCTGTTTTTT | CASSLQRTGELFF
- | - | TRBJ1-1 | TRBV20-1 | TGCAGTGCCCTAACGGGAGGGAACACTGAAGCTTTCTTT | CSALTGGNTEAFF
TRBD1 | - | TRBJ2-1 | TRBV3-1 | TGTGCCAGCAGCCCCGGACAGGGGTGGGTAAATGAGCAGTTCTTC | CASSPGQGWVNEQFF
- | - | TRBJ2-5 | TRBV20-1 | TGCAGTGCTTTAAAAGAAGAGACCCAGTACTTC | CSALKEETQYF
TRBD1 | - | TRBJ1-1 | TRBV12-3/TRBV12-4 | TGTGCCAGCAGATCGCACACGCACCGGGACCCCTCAGGGGGTGCTTTCTTT | CASRSHTHRDPSGGAFF
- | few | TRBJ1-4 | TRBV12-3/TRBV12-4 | TGTGCCAGCAGTCAAGACACTCACAGATTCGAAAAACTGTTTTTT | CASSQDTHRFEKLFF
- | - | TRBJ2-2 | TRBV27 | TGTGCCAGCGGATTATACACCGGGGAGCTGTTTTTT | CASGLYTGELFF
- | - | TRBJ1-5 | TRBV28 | TGTGCCAGCAGTCCTGCGTGGGGGGCATATAGCAATCAGCCCCAGCATTTT | CASSPAWGAYSNQPQHF
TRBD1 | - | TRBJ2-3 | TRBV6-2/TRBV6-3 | TGTGCCAGCAGGGACCTTACACCCCCGGGACAGGGGAAAGATACGCAGAATTTT | CASRDLTPPGQGKDTQNF
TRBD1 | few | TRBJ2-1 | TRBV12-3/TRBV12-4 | TGTGCCAGCAGGACCGACAGGGGGCTGGGCAATGAGCAGTTCTTC | CASRTDRGLGNEQFF
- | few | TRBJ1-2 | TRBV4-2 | TGTGCCAGCAGCCAAGAACGGGGTAGGGACTATGGCTACACCTTC | CASSQERGRDYGYTF
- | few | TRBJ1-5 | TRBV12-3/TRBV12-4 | TGTGCCAGCAGTGGAGACAGTCCGCCCCAGCATTTT | CASSGDSPPQHF
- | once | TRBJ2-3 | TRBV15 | TGTGCCACCAGCGTCCAACGCGGCACAGATACGCAGTATTTT | CATSVQRGTDTQYF
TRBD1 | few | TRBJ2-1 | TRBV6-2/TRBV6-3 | TGTGCCAGCAGTCCCTCCTTTGCAACAGGGGACAATGAGCAGTTCTTC | CASSPSFATGDNEQFF
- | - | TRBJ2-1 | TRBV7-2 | TGTGCCAGCAGCTTAGTCGATAGTGCTGAGCAGTTCTTC | CASSLVDSAEQFF
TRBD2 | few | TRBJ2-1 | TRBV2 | TGTGCCAGCAACCGGGGGGGCCCGGCCTACAATGAGCAGTTCTTC | CASNRGGPAYNEQFF
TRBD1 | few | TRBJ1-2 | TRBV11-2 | TGTGCCAGCAGCTTCTCGGACAGGAGTGGCTACACCTTC | CASSFSDRSGYTF
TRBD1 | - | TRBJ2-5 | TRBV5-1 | TGCGCCAGCAGCGAACAGGGGTCAGAGACCCAGTACTTC | CASSEQGSETQYF
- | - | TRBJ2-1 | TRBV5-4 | TGTGCCAGCAGCCGGGGCCCAACCCTTAATGAGCAGTTCTTC | CASSRGPTLNEQFF
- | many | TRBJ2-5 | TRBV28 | TGTGCCAGCAGTTTAATCGGGTCGACACAACGACACCAAGAGACCCAGTACTTC | CASSLIGSTQRHQETQYF
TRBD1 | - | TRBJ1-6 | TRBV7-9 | TGTGCCAGCAGCCCTCCCGGGACAGATAATTCACCCCTCCACTTT | CASSPPGTDNSPLHF
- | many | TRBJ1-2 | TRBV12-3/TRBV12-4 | TGTGCCAGCAGCATAACGGGGGGTAACTATGGCTACACCTTC | CASSITGGNYGYTF
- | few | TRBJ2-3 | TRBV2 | TGTGCCAGCAGTGGATTGGATACGCAGTATTTT | CASSGLDTQYF
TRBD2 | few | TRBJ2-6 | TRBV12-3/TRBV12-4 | TGTGCCAGCAGTAAGACTAGCGGGAGTATCTCTGGGGCCAACGTCCTGACTTTC | CASSKTSGSISGANVLTF
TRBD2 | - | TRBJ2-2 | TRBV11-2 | TGTGCCAGCAGCTTTTGGGGACTAGCGGCCGCCGGGGAGCTGTTTTTT | CASSFWGLAAAGELFF
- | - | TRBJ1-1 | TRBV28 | TGTGCCAGCAGTTTGATAGGGGGAGCTGAAGCTTTCTTT | CASSLIGGAEAFF
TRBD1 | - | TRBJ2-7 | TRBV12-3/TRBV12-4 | TGTGCCAGCAGCACACAGGGGTCTCGGGAGCAGTACTTC | CASSTQGSREQYF
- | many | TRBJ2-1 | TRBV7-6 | TGTGCCAGCAGCGCCCTTAACTTGCAAAAGTTCTTC | CASSALNLQKFF
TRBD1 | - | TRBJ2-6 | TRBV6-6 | TGTGCCAGCCAGGGGGCAAAAGGTCGGAGAACTGGGGCCAACGTCCTGACTTTC | CASQGAKGRRTGANVLTF
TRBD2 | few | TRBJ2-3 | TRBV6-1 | TGTGCCAGCAGGGGTAGCGGGGGGCCCTATACGCAGTATTTT | CASRGSGGPYTQYF
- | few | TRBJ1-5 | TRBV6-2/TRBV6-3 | TGTGCCAGCAGTTACGTCCAAGTCAATCAGCCCCAGCATTTT | CASSYVQVNQPQHF
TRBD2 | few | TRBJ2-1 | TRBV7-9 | TGTGCCAGCAGCCCTATCTATAGCGGGGGGAACAATGAGCAGTTCTTC | CASSPIYSGGNNEQFF
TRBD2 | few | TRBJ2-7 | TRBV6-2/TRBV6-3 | TGTGCCAGCAGGCCGGGACTAGCGGGAGCAGACGAGCAGTACTTC | CASRPGLAGADEQYF
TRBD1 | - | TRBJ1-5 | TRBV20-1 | TGCAGTGCTAGCTTCGGACAGGGGAGTCAGCCCCAGCATTTT | CSASFGQGSQPQHF
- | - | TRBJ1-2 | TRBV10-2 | TGCGCCAGCAGTGAGGTCTCTGGGGGCTATGGCTACACCTTC | CASSEVSGGYGYTF
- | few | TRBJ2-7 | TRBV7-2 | TGTGCCAGCAGCTTAGTTGGGCCCCACGAGCAGTACTTC | CASSLVGPHEQYF
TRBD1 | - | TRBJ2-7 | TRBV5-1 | TGCGCCAGCAGCTACACAACGGGACAGGGATACGAGCAGTACTTC | CASSYTTGQGYEQYF
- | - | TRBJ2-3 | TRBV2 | TGTGCCAGCCGAATACAGGGATCCAACACAGATACGCAGTATTTT | CASRIQGSNTDTQYF